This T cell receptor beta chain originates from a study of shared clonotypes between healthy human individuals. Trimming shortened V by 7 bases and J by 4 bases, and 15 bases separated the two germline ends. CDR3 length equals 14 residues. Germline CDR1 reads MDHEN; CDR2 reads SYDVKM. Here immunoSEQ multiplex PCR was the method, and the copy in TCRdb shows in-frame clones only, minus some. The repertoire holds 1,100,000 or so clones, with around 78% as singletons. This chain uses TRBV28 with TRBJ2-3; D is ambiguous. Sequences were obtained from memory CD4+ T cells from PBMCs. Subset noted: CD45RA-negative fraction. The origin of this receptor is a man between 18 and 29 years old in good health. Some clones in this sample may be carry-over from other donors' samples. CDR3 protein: CASTPGSRADTQYF. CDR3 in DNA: TGTGCCAGCACCCCGGGTAGTCGCGCAGATACGCAGTATTTT.